The 29 T cell receptor gamma chains presented below share a single source sample, sequenced in a study of gamma-delta chains in newborns, infants, children. TCRdb re-called clones from the reads via CATT. The repertoire includes about 720 gamma-chain clones, approximately 6% of them detected once, and about a fifth sits in the top ten. The sample taken for sequencing was blood. Source of these receptors: a child who was a newborn, infant or young child, either healthy, febrile or measles-vaccinated (not recorded which).

This clone has only a few counts. This clone may be a read error of a much larger clone one base away. J is TRGJ1 or TRGJ2 and V is TRGV5. The V gene's germline CDR1 is VINAFY and CDR2 YDVSNSKD. This CDR3 spans 12 amino acids. CDR3 bases: TGTGCCACCCGGGACCCTTATTATAAGAAACTCTTT. Its protein product is CATRDPYYKKLF.

This clone was found a few times. With a far larger clone one base away, a read error is the likely cause. The chain joins TRGV4 to TRGJP2. The length of the CDR3 is 15 residues. With 0 bases clipped from V and 4 bases from J, the junction kept 5 bases outside the gene matches. Germline-derived CDR1 and CDR2 are EGSTGY and YDSYTSSV. This CDR3 reads CATWDGPHSDWIKTF. For the CDR3, the DNA is TGTGCCACCTGGGATGGGCCCCATAGTGATTGGATCAAGACGTTT.

This clone was detected a few times. A much larger clonotype is one base distant, so this may be a read error. The rearrangement uses TRGV4 and TRGJP2. Germline V gene sequence: CDR1 EGSTGY, CDR2 YDSYTSSV. This CDR3 spans 15 amino acids. Written as DNA, the CDR3 is TGTGCCACCTGGGATGGGCCCCGTAGTGATTGGATCAGGACGTTT. Translation gives CATWDGPRSDWIRTF.

This clone counts as large (0.1 to 1%). Other DNA variants within this sample encode the same CDR3. The chain is built from TRGV9 and TRGJP. J was trimmed by 5 bases and V by 3 bases; bases with no gene match: 4. Looked up from germline, CDR1 is GITISATS and CDR2 is ISYDGTV (reference sequence). CDR3 size: 16 residues. CDR3 in DNA: TGTGCCTTGTGGGAGTTAGAAGAGTTGGGCAAAAAAATCAAGGTATTT. Translation gives CALWELEELGKKIKVF.

Remarks on this clone: It differs at one base from a far larger clone, so likely a read error. The chain couples TRGV9 to TRGJ1 or TRGJ2. Germline lookup yields CDR1 GITISATS and CDR2 ISYDGTV (reference sequence). This CDR3 contains 13 residues. The DNA for the CDR3 is TGTGCCTCGTGGGAGGTGGGATATTATAAGAAACTCTTT. Translated: CASWEVGYYKKLF.

This clone is classed as large. The same CDR3 can be traced to other DNA sequences in this sample. DNA of the CDR3: TGTGCCACCTGGGACGATTATTATAAGAAACTCTTT. Translated: CATWDDYYKKLF. The chain couples TRGV2 to TRGJ1 or TRGJ2. This CDR3 has 12 amino acids. V lost 2 bases, J lost 2 bases, and 0 bases stayed unmatched. Germline CDR1 is EGSNGY and CDR2 is YDSYNSKV.

This clone is judged large. The rearrangement joins TRGV9 to TRGJP1. With V trimmed by 3 bases and J by 5 bases, 9 bases remained unmatched. Germline assignment: CDR1 GITISATS and CDR2 ISYDGTV (reference sequence). This CDR3 has 15 amino acids. CDR3 DNA sequence: TGTGCCTTGTGGGAGACCACTACGACTGGTTGGTTCAAGATATTT. This codes for CALWETTTTGWFKIF.

This clone has just a few counts. It may be a read error: a sequence one base away is much more abundant. V gene TRGV4 combines with J gene TRGJP2. The CDR3 is 15 residues long. Germline V gene sequence: CDR1 EGSTGY, CDR2 YDSYTSSV. Here the CDR3 reads CATWDGPRSDWVKTF. For the CDR3, the DNA is TGTGCCACCTGGGATGGGCCCCGTAGTGATTGGGTCAAGACGTTT.

Relative to its sample, this clone is large. This sequence joins TRGV2 and TRGJP1. The germline CDR1 and CDR2 sequences are EGSNGY and YDSYNSKV. This CDR3 comprises 16 residues. Trimming removed 0 bases from V and 3 bases from J; junction bases left unmatched: 7. The CDR3 DNA reads as TGTGCCACCTGGGACGGGCCGGGATCCACTGGTTGGTTCAAGATATTT. It yields the protein CATWDGPGSTGWFKIF.

This clone occurred a few times. One base away lies a much larger clone, so this may be a sequencing read error. The rearrangement links TRGV3 to TRGJ1 or TRGJ2. Germline values: CDR1 VTNTFY, CDR2 YDVSTARD (reference sequence). The CDR3 loop spans 17 amino acids. CDR3 sequence (DNA): TGTGCCACCTGGGACAGGCGAAAGTCGTTGAATTATTGTAAGAAACTCTTT. Its translation is CATWDRRKSLNYCKKLF.

This clone was seen a handful of times. Given a much more abundant clone one base away, this may be a read error. The same CDR3 also results from other DNA sequences found in this sample. The chain combines TRGV4 with TRGJ1 or TRGJ2. Germline CDR1 and CDR2: EGSTGY and YDSYTSSV. This CDR3 is built from 13 residues. The CDR3 sequence is CATWDGPDYKKLF. The CDR3 DNA is TGTGCCACCTGGGATGGGCCAGATTATAAGAAGCTCTTT.

This clone was counted between two and nine times. The protein TCRdb lists belongs to a much larger clone and differs from this DNA's translation at residue 13, which points to a read error; the protein shown is made from the DNA. The V call is TRGV9, the J call TRGJP. From germline, CDR1 is GITISATS and CDR2 ISYDGTV (reference sequence). The CDR3 runs 16 residues. In DNA form, the CDR3 reads TGTGCCTTGTGGGAGGTGCAAGAGTTGGGCAAAAAAACCAAGGTATTT. Amino acids: CALWEVQELGKKTKVF.

Sample share makes this clone large. The rearrangement joins TRGV9 to TRGJP. The CDR3 has 16 amino acids. Unmatched junction bases numbered 3, after V lost 3 bases and J lost 4 bases. CDR1 GITISATS and CDR2 ISYDGTV come from the germline V gene (reference sequence). CDR3 loop: CALWERQELGKKIKVF. The CDR3 DNA is TGTGCCTTGTGGGAGCGCCAAGAGTTGGGCAAAAAAATCAAGGTATTT.

This clone qualifies as large. The same CDR3 can be traced to other DNA sequences in this sample. The genes are TRGV9 and TRGJP. Trimming took 4 bases from V and 7 from J; bases not matched to a gene: 7. The CDR3 length is 16 residues. The germline V gene has CDR1 GITISATS and CDR2 ISYDGTV (reference sequence). The CDR3 reads CALWEVLELGKKIKVF. CDR3 nucleotide sequence: TGTGCCTTGTGGGAAGTGTTGGAGTTGGGCAAAAAAATCAAGGTATTT.

This clone is deemed large. The chain recombines TRGV4 with TRGJ1 or TRGJ2. Germline CDR1 reads EGSTGY; CDR2 reads YDSYTSSV. Trimming took 0 bases from V and 7 from J; bases not matched to a gene: 3. The CDR3 spans 12 residues. CDR3 in amino acids: CATWDGHYKKLF. The CDR3 coding sequence is TGTGCCACCTGGGATGGGCACTATAAGAAACTCTTT.

This clone has more than one count but fewer than ten. TCRdb assigns this DNA the protein of a much larger clone, which departs from its translation at residue 9; this likely reflects a read error, and the protein shown comes from translating the DNA. CDR3 sequence (DNA): TGTGCCACCTGGGACAGGCAATATGCCACTGGTTGGTTCAAGATATTT. Translated, it gives CATWDRQYATGWFKIF. V usage is TRGV3 and J usage is TRGJP1. CDR1 VTNTFY and CDR2 YDVSTARD come from the germline V gene (reference sequence). Trimming removed 0 bases from V and 3 bases from J; junction bases left unmatched: 7. The CDR3 length is 16 residues.

This clone is termed large. The chain combines TRGV5 with TRGJP1. This CDR3 has 16 residues. V shed 6 bases, J shed 0 bases, and the junction held 10 bases outside the gene matches. Per germline, CDR1 VINAFY and CDR2 YDVSNSKD. CDR3 residues: CATWSFGYTTGWFKIF. The CDR3 region has the DNA TGTGCCACCTGGAGTTTTGGCTATACCACTGGTTGGTTCAAGATATTT.

Sample share makes this clone medium-sized. The V gene is TRGV8, the J gene TRGJP1. The length of the CDR3 is 15 residues. CDR1 is VENAVY and CDR2 is YDSYNSRV in the germline V gene. V gave up 3 bases and J gave up 0 bases; unmatched junction bases: 4. In DNA form, the CDR3 reads TGTGCCACCTGGGATTCAGATACCACTGGTTGGTTCAAGATATTT. Encoded protein: CATWDSDTTGWFKIF.

Remarks on this clone: One base separates it from a far larger clone, so it is likely a read error. This chain uses TRGV9 with TRGJP. The CDR3 has 17 residues. Germline assignment: CDR1 GITISATS and CDR2 ISYDGTV (reference sequence). This CDR3 reads CALWELLQGLGKKIKVF. CDR3 bases: TGTGCCTTGTGGGAGCTCTTGCAAGGGTTGGGCAAAAAAATCAAGGTATTT.

This clone turned up a few times. A far bigger clonotype differs at one base, so this is likely a read error. The V gene is TRGV4, the J gene TRGJP2. The CDR3 is 15 residues long. The V segment lost 0 bases and the J segment 3 bases; nucleotides outside the gene matches: 4. Germline lookup yields CDR1 EGSTGY and CDR2 YDSYTSSV. In DNA, the CDR3 is TGTGCCACCTGGGATGGGCTCCGTAGTGATTGGATCAAGACGTTT. It specifies CATWDGLRSDWIKTF.

This clone appeared a few times. A far larger clone is off by one base, so a read error is likely. The same CDR3 also results from other DNA sequences found in this sample. The V call is TRGV4, the J call TRGJ1 or TRGJ2. CDR3 length equals 12 residues. The germline V gene encodes CDR1 EGSTGY and CDR2 YDSYTSSV. CDR3 amino acids: CATWDGPYKKLF. In nucleotides, the CDR3 is TGTGCCACCTGGGATGGCCCTTATAAGAAACTCTTC.

In this sample, this clone turned up a few times. TCRdb attributes to this sequence the protein of a much larger clone, which differs from the DNA translation at residue 12; a read error is likely, and the protein displayed is translated from the DNA. The chain joins TRGV9 to TRGJP. This CDR3 has 16 residues. Germline CDR1 GITISATS, CDR2 ISYDGTV (reference sequence). CDR3 bases: TGTGCCTTGTGGGAGGTGCGGGAGTTGGGCAAAGAAATCAAGGTATTT. It encodes CALWEVRELGKEIKVF.

This clone has a handful of counts. A far larger clone is a single base away, which makes a read error likely. Other DNA sequences of this sample code for an identical CDR3. The gene calls are TRGV2 and TRGJ1 or TRGJ2. Unmatched junction bases numbered 3, after V lost 0 bases and J lost 10 bases. The CDR3 has 11 residues. Looked up from germline, CDR1 is EGSNGY and CDR2 is YDSYNSKV. CDR3 DNA sequence: TGTGCCACCTGGGACGGGGACAAGAAACTCTTT. Protein: CATWDGDKKLF.

This clone appeared a few times. A much bigger clone sits one base away, suggesting this may be a read error. The chain recombines TRGV3 with TRGJ1 or TRGJ2. Germline assignment: CDR1 VTNTFY and CDR2 YDVSTARD (reference sequence). This CDR3 is built from 11 residues. The CDR3 loop is CATWDGHKKLF. The CDR3 DNA reads TGTGCCACCTGGGACGGGCATAAGAAGCTCTTT.

In its sample, this clone is large (0.1 to 1%). The same CDR3 can be traced to other DNA sequences in this sample. The J gene is TRGJP, the V gene TRGV9. Germline CDR1 and CDR2: GITISATS and ISYDGTV (reference sequence). This CDR3 contains 16 residues. The J segment lost 3 bases and the V segment lost 3 bases, leaving 2 bases of the junction unmatched. The CDR3 spells CALWEPQELGKKIKVF. The CDR3 region has the DNA TGTGCCTTGTGGGAGCCGCAAGAGTTGGGCAAAAAAATCAAGGTATTT.

This clone was picked up a small number of times. The TCRdb protein comes from a much larger clone and disagrees with this DNA's translation at residue 9, likely due to a read error; the protein given here is derived from the DNA. This chain joins TRGV9 and TRGJP. Germline CDR1 GITISATS, CDR2 ISYDGTV (reference sequence). This CDR3 is built from 16 residues. The CDR3 sequence: CALWEFQEFGKKIKVF. The CDR3 nucleotides are TGTGCCTTGTGGGAGTTCCAAGAGTTTGGCAAAAAAATCAAGGTATTT.

On this clone: One base away lies a much larger clone, so this may be a sequencing read error. The rearrangement links TRGV2 to TRGJP2. Germline CDR1 reads EGSNGY; CDR2 reads YDSYNSKV. The CDR3 length is 13 residues. CDR3 sequence (DNA): TGTGCCACCTGGGACGGGCGTGATTGGGTCAAGACGTTT. Its protein product is CATWDGRDWVKTF.

Points on this clone: A much larger clone lies a single base off, so this may be a read error. In the same sample, other DNA sequences code for this CDR3. The rearrangement uses TRGV2 and TRGJ1 or TRGJ2. This CDR3 spans 17 amino acids. Looked up from germline, CDR1 is EGSNGY and CDR2 is YDSYNSKV. CDR3 amino acids: CATWDGGVKRAHYKKLF. CDR3 DNA sequence: TGTGCCACTTGGGACGGCGGGGTTAAGAGGGCCCATTATAAGAAACTCTTT.

A word on this clone: This may be a read error: a much more frequent sequence differs by one nucleotide. The identical CDR3 is also encoded by other nucleotide sequences in the sample. The rearrangement uses TRGV5 and TRGJ1 or TRGJ2. Germline values: CDR1 VINAFY, CDR2 YDVSNSKD. The CDR3 totals 14 residues. CDR3 protein: CATWDRPKKNKKLF. The CDR3 region has the DNA TGTGCAACCTGGGACAGGCCCAAGAAGAATAAGAAACTCTTT.